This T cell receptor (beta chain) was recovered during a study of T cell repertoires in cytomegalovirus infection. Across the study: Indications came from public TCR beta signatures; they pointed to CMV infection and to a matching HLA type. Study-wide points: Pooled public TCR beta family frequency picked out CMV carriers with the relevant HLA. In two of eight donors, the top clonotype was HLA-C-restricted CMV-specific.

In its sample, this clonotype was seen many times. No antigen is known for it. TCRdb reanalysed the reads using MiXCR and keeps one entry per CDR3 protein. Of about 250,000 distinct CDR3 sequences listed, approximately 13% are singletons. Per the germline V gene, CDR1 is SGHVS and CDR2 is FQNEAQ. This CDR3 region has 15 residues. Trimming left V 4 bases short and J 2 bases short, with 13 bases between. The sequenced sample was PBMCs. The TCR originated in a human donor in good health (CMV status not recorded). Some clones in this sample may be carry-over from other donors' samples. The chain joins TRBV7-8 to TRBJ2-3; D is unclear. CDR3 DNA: TGTGCCAGCAGCTCGCTCGCGCGAACCACAGATACGCAGTATTTT. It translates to CASSSLARTTDTQYF.